Each of the 12 T cell receptor beta chains below was sequenced from the same sample in a study of blood T cell repertoires in COVID-19. The table came from immunoSEQ multiplex PCR; TCRdb's copy has only in-frame clones and leaves some out. The data show about 180,000 clones, roughly nine tenths seen once. Material for sequencing was PBMCs or T cells enriched from blood (not recorded which). The source is a woman aged 40-49 years with acute COVID-19.

The V gene is TRBV7-9, the J gene TRBJ1-2; a possible D gene is TRBD1 (5 bases). Trimming removed 1 base at V and 8 bases at J, with 11 bases between. The CDR3 is made up of 13 amino acids. CDR1 SEHNR and CDR2 FQNEAQ come from the germline V gene (reference sequence). The CDR3 sequence: CASSLGGQKGYTF. In DNA, the CDR3 is TGTGCCAGCAGCTTAGGCGGACAAAAAGGCTACACCTTC. Full variable domain (rest looked up from reference TRBV7-9 and TRBJ1-2): DTGVSQNPRHKITKRGQNVTFRCDPISEHNRLYWYRQTLGQGPEFLTYFQNEAQLEKSRLLSDRFSAERPKGSFSTLEIQRTEQGDSAMYLCASSLGGQKGYTFGSGTRLTVV.

The chain links TRBV28 to TRBJ2-7; no clear D. Between the trimmed V and J ends, which lost 5 bases and 7 bases, there was a span of 18 bases. CDR1 is MDHEN and CDR2 is SYDVKM in the germline V gene. The CDR3 has 14 residues. DNA for the CDR3: TGTGCCAGCAGTCCCGCGAGGCAGAGAGGTGAGCAGTACTTC. Its protein product is CASSPARQRGEQYF.

This clone is a singleton in its sample. The DNA for the CDR3 is TGTGCCAGCAGCTTGGACGGGACGGGAGACTCCTACGAGCAGTACTTC. This gives the protein CASSLDGTGDSYEQYF. The V and J genes are TRBV7-9 and TRBJ2-7, with D maybe TRBD2 (6 bases). Germline-derived CDR1 and CDR2 are SEHNR and FQNEAQ (reference sequence). V was cut by 3 bases and J by 0 bases, with 15 bases left in between. CDR3 size: 16 residues.

The chain has TRBV3-1 (or the pseudogene TRBV3-2) and TRBJ2-5; TRBD1 matches 8 bases. The ends lost 0 bases at V and 13 bases at J; junction bases unmatched: 4. The CDR3 contains 12 residues. CDR1 and CDR2 (germline): LGHDT, YNNKEL (reference sequence). CDR3: CASSQERQGSYF. The CDR3 DNA is TGTGCCAGCAGCCAAGAAAGACAGGGGTCGTACTTC.

The chain is built from TRBV5-6 and TRBJ1-2; 9 bases match TRBD1. Per the germline V gene, CDR1 is SGHDT and CDR2 is YYEEEE. The V segment lost 0 bases and the J segment 4 bases; nucleotides outside the gene matches: 7. CDR3 length equals 16 residues. The CDR3 sequence: CASSLAGGQGPYGYTF. The CDR3 coding sequence is TGTGCCAGCAGCTTGGCCGGGGGACAGGGTCCCTATGGCTACACCTTC. Using reference TRBV5-6 and TRBJ1-2 for the parts outside the CDR3, the full variable domain is DAGVTQSPTHLIKTRGQQVTLRCSPKSGHDTVSWYQQALGQGPQFIFQYYEEEERQRGNFPDRFSGHQFPNYSSELNVNALLLGDSALYLCASSLAGGQGPYGYTFGSGTRLTVV.

V is TRBV7-3 and J is TRBJ2-2; 14 bases match TRBD2. J was trimmed by 6 bases and V by 3 bases; bases with no gene match: 3. Looked up from germline, CDR1 is SGHTA and CDR2 is FQGTGA. This CDR3 region has 16 residues. Written as DNA, the CDR3 is TGTGCCAGCAGCTTGGGGACTAGCGGGGGCTCCGGGGAGCTGTTTTTT. This translates into CASSLGTSGGSGELFF.

The chain couples TRBV5-1 to TRBJ1-1; D call uncertain. In germline, CDR1 is SGHRS, CDR2 YFSETQ. V lost 3 bases and J lost 2, with 11 bases in between. This CDR3 is 14 amino acids long. CDR3 DNA: TGCGCCAGCAGCTACGGAGACTCCAACACTGAAGCTTTCTTT. As protein: CASSYGDSNTEAFF.

CDR3 amino acids: CASSQDPSGGTRDTQYF. The CDR3 DNA is TGTGCCAGCAGCCAAGATCCTAGCGGGGGTACCCGGGATACGCAGTATTTT. The chain joins TRBV3-1 (or the pseudogene TRBV3-2) to TRBJ2-3; 10 bases map to TRBD2. The CDR3 is 17 residues long. Germline CDR1 reads LGHDT; CDR2 reads YNNKEL (reference sequence). The V segment lost 0 bases and the J segment 6 bases; nucleotides outside the gene matches: 9.

This chain connects TRBV11-1 to TRBJ1-2; D not resolved. The V and J ends lost 5 bases and 0 bases respectively, with 13 bases between them. Germline assignment: CDR1 SGHAT and CDR2 FQDESV (reference sequence). CDR3 length: 15 amino acids. The CDR3 DNA reads as TGTGCCAGCAGCGCCGATAGCTCAGCTAACTATGGCTACACCTTC. Protein product: CASSADSSANYGYTF.

CDR3 region: CASSQGDSLPITDTQYF. In DNA, the CDR3 is TGCGCCAGCAGCCAAGGGGACTCCTTACCGATCACAGATACGCAGTATTTT. The chain uses TRBV4-1 and TRBJ2-3; tentatively, D is TRBD2 (6 bases). Trimming stripped 1 base from V and 2 bases from J, with 16 bases between. This CDR3 spans 17 amino acids. Germline V CDR1 and CDR2: MGHRA, YSYEKL.

The V gene is TRBV5-1, the J gene TRBJ2-2, with 9 bases matching TRBD2. CDR1 SGHRS and CDR2 YFSETQ come from the germline V gene. The trim removed 0 bases at V and 4 bases at J, leaving 4 bases unmatched. The CDR3 consists of 16 residues. DNA for the CDR3: TGCGCCAGCAGCTTGGGACTAGCGGTTTTCACCGGGGAGCTGTTTTTT. Translating gives CASSLGLAVFTGELFF.

The CDR3 is CASSVGQGAVEAFF. Written as DNA, the CDR3 is TGTGCCAGCAGTGTCGGACAGGGGGCGGTTGAAGCTTTCTTT. V is TRBV27 and J is TRBJ1-1; 11 bases line up with TRBD1. This CDR3 has 14 residues. CDR1 and CDR2 from the germline V gene are MNHEY and SMNVEV (reference sequence). The V gene end was trimmed by 5 bases and the J gene end by 7 bases; junction bases not matched to a gene: 6.